This TCR beta chain appears in the sequencing data of a study of T-cell reconstitution after alpha-beta-depleted transplantation in children. Unique molecular identifiers were used in preparing the TCRbeta library. TCRdb used MiXCR to reprocess the PCR reads, holding one entry per CDR3 protein. The sample lists fewer than 750,000 distinct CDR3 sequences; over 20% were seen once. The CDR3 is 17 residues long. Germline V gene sequence: CDR1 KGHDR, CDR2 SFDVKD. V lost 9 bases, J lost 4 bases, and 14 bases stayed unmatched. This clonotype was picked up a small number of times. The sequencing here drew on PBMCs, taken before TCRalphabeta/CD19-depleted stem cell transplant. The sequence was obtained from a boy younger than two with Wiskott-Aldrich syndrome, due to receive a stem cell transplant. The chain links TRBV24-1 to TRBJ2-1; 10 bases align to TRBD1. CDR3 loop: CATSGTGAKGGYNEQFF. The CDR3 DNA reads as TGTGCCACCTCCGGGACAGGGGCAAAAGGGGGGTACAATGAGCAGTTCTTC.